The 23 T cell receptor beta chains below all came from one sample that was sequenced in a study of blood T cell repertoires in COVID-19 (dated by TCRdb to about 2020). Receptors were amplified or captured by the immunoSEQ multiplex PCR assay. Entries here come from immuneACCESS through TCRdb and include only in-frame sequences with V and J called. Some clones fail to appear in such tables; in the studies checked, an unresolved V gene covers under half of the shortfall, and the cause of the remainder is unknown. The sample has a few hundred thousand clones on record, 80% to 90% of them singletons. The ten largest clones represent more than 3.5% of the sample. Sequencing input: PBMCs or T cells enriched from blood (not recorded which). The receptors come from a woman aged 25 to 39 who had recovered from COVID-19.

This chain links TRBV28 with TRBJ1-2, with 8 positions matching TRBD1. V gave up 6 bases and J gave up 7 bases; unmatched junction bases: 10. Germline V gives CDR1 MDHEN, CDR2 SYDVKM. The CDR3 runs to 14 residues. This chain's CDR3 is CASRSMQGAVGYTF. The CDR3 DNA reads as TGTGCCAGCAGGTCGATGCAGGGGGCTGTTGGCTACACCTTC.

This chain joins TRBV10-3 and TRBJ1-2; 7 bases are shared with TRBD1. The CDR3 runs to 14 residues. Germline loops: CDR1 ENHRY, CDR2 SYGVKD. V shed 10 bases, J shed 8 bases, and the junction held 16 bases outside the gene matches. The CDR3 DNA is TGTGCCACACACCCCACCACAGGGGAAGAGGGCTACACCTTC. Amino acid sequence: CATHPTTGEEGYTF.

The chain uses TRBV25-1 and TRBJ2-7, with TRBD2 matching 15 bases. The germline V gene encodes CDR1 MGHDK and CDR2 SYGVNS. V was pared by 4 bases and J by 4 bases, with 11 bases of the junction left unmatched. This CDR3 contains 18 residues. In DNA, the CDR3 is TGTGCCAGCAGTGCAACACCGGGACTAGCGGGAGGTGGTTACGAGCAGTACTTC. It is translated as CASSATPGLAGGGYEQYF.

The CDR3 region is CAIGQGMNTEAFF. CDR3 bases: TGTGCCATAGGACAGGGGATGAACACTGAAGCTTTCTTT. V and J are TRBV2 and TRBJ1-1; 9 bases agree with TRBD1. J was trimmed by 0 bases and V by 10 bases; bases with no gene match: 3. The CDR3 runs 13 residues. Germline V gives CDR1 SNHLY, CDR2 FYNNEI. The whole variable domain, remainder taken from reference TRBV2 and TRBJ1-1, is EPEVTQTPSHQVTQMGQEVILRCVPISNHLYFYWYRQILGQKVEFLVSFYNNEISEKSEIFDDQFSVERPDGSNFTLKIRSTKLEDSAMYFCAIGQGMNTEAFFGQGTRLTVV.

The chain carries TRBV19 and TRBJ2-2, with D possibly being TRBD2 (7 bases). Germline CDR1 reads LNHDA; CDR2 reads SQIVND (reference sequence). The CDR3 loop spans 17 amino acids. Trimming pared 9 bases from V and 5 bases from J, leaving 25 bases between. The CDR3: CASSPGHGGGGTGELFF. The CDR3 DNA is TGTGCCAGCTCGCCGGGACATGGAGGGGGGGGGACCGGGGAGCTGTTTTTT.

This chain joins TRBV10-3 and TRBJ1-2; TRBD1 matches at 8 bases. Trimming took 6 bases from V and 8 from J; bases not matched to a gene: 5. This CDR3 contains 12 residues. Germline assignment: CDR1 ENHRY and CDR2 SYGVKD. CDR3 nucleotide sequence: TGTGCCATCAGAAACGACAGGGGCGGCTACACCTTC. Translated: CAIRNDRGGYTF.

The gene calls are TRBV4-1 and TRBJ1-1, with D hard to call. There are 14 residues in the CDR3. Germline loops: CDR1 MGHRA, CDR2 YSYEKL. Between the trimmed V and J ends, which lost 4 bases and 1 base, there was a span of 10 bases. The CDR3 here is CASSLTPGNTEAFF. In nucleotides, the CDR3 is TGCGCCAGCAGCCTCACCCCGGGGAACACTGAAGCTTTCTTT.

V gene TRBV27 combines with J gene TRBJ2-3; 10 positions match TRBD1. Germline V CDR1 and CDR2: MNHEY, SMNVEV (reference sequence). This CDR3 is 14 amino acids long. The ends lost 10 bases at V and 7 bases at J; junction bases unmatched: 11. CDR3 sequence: CATTIGTGVNTQYF. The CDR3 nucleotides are TGTGCCACCACCATCGGGACAGGGGTGAATACGCAGTATTTT.

This CDR3 reads CASSQDRTNEKLFF. Here the CDR3 DNA reads TGTGCCAGCAGCCAGGACAGGACAAATGAAAAACTGTTTTTT. This chain links TRBV7-9 with TRBJ1-4; 7 nucleotides align to TRBD1. This CDR3 has 14 amino acids. Germline-derived CDR1 and CDR2 are SEHNR and FQNEAQ (reference sequence). With V trimmed by 5 bases and J by 5 bases, 5 bases remained unmatched.

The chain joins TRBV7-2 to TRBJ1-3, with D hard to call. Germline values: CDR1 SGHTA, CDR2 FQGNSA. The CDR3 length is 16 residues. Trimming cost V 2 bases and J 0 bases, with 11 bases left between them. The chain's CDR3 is CASSLTQARSGNTIYF. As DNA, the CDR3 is TGTGCCAGCAGCTTAACGCAGGCCCGCTCTGGAAACACCATATATTTT.

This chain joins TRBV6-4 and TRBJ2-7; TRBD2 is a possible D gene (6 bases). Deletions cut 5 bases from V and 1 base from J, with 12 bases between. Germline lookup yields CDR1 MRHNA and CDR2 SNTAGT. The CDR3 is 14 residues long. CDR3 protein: CASSFGGTSYEQYF. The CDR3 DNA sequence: TGTGCCAGCAGTTTTGGGGGGACTTCCTACGAGCAGTACTTC.

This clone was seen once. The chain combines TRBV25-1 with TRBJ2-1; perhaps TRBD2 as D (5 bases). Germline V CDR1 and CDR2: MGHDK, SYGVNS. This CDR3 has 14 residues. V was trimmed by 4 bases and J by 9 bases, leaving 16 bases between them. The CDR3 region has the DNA TGTGCCAGCAGTGTACGGGCGGGCGAAGGTGAGCAGTTCTTC. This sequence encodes CASSVRAGEGEQFF. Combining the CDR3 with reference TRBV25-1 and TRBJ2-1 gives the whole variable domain EADIYQTPRYLVIGTGKKITLECSQTMGHDKMYWYQQDPGMELHLIHYSYGVNSTEKGDLSSESTVSRIRTEHFPLTLESARPSHTSQYLCASSVRAGEGEQFFGPGTRLTVL.

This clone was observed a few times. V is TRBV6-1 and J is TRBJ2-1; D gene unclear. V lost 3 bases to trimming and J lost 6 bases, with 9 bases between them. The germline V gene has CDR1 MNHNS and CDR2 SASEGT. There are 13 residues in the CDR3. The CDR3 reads CASSDTDSNEQFF. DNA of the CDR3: TGTGCCAGCAGTGACACCGACTCCAATGAGCAGTTCTTC.

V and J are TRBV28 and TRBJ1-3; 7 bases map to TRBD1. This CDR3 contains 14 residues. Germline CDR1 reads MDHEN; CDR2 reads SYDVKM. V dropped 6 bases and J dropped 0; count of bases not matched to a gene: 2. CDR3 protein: CASRRQGSGNTIYF. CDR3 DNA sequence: TGTGCCAGCAGGCGACAGGGCTCTGGAAACACCATATATTTT.

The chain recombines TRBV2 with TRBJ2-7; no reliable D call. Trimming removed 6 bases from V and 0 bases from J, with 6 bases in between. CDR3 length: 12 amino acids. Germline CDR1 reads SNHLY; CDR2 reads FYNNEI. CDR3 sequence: CASRASSYEQYF. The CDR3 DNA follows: TGTGCCAGCAGGGCTAGCTCCTACGAGCAGTACTTC.

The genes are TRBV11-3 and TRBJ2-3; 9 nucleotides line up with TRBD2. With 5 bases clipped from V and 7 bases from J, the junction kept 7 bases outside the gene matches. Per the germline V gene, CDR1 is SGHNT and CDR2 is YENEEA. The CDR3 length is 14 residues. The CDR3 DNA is TGTGCCAGCAGCCCCGGGACTAGCTCATATACGCAGTATTTT. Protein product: CASSPGTSSYTQYF.

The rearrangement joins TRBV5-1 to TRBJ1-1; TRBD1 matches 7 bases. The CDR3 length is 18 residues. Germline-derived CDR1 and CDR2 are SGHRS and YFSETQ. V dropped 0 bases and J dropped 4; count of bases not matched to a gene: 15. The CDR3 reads CASSLGSSGGGWSTEAFF. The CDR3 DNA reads TGCGCCAGCAGCTTGGGATCTTCAGGGGGAGGTTGGAGCACTGAAGCTTTCTTT.

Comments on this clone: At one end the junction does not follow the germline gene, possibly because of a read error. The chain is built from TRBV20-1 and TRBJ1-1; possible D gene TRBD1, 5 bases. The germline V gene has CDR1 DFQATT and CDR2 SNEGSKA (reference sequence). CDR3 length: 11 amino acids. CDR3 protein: CSAPAGAAPLF. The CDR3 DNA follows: TGCAGTGCCCCGGCTGGGGCGGCCCCTCTTTTT.

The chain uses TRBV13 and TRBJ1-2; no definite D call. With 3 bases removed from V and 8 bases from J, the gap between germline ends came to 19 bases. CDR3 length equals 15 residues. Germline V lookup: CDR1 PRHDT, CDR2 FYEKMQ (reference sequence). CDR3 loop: CASSFPPAERSGYTF. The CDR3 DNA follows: TGTGCCAGCAGCTTCCCCCCGGCTGAGCGCTCCGGCTACACCTTC.

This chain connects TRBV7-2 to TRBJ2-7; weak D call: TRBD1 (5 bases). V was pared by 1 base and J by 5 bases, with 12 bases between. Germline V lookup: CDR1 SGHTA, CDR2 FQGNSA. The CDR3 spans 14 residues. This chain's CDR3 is CASSLDRSLDEQYF. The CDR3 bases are TGTGCCAGCAGCTTAGACAGGTCCCTAGACGAGCAGTACTTC.

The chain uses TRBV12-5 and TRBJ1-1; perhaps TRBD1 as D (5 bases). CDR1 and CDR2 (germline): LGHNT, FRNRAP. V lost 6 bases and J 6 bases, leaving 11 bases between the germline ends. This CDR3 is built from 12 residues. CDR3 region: CASGGRQSEAFF. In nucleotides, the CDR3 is TGTGCTAGTGGAGGACGACAGTCTGAAGCTTTCTTT.

The CDR3, as DNA: TGTGCCAGCAGCCAGGGGACTAGCGGGACCTACGAGCAGTACTTC. Residues: CASSQGTSGTYEQYF. The chain employs TRBV3-1 (or the pseudogene TRBV3-2) and TRBJ2-7; 13 bases align to TRBD2. The V segment lost 3 bases and the J segment 2 bases; nucleotides outside the gene matches: 1. Germline V gene sequence: CDR1 LGHDT, CDR2 YNNKEL (reference sequence). The CDR3 sequence is 15 residues long.

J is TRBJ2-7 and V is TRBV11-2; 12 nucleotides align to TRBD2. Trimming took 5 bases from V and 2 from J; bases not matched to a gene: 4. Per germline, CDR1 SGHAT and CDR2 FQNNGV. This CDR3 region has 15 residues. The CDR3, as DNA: TGTGCCAGCAGCCCGCGACTAGCGGGGGCCTACGAGCAGTACTTC. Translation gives CASSPRLAGAYEQYF. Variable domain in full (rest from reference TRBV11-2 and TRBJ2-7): EAGVAQSPRYKIIEKRQSVAFWCNPISGHATLYWYQQILGQGPKLLIQFQNNGVVDDSQLPKDRFSAERLKGVDSTLKIQPAKLEDSAVYLCASSPRLAGAYEQYFGPGTRLTVT.